Each of the 25 T cell receptor beta chains below was sequenced from the same sample in a study of blood T cell repertoires in COVID-19. Method: immunoSEQ multiplex PCR; TCRdb's copy keeps in-frame clones and lacks some. The data show some 270,000 clones, around 83% seen once. Sequencing input: PBMCs or T cells enriched from blood (not recorded which). These receptors came from a woman aged 45-65 years who had been exposed to COVID-19.

The chain joins TRBV2 to TRBJ1-6; D call uncertain. Germline CDR1 is SNHLY and CDR2 is FYNNEI. V was trimmed by 6 bases and J by 7 bases, leaving 10 bases between them. The CDR3 has 13 residues. CDR3 residues: CASRPGGNSPLHF. The CDR3 coding sequence is TGTGCCAGCAGGCCGGGTGGGAATTCACCCCTCCACTTT.

This clone has a single count. The chain joins TRBV5-6 to TRBJ1-2; 8 bases align to TRBD1. The J segment lost 5 bases and the V segment lost 3 bases, leaving 9 bases of the junction unmatched. The CDR3 loop spans 15 amino acids. In germline, CDR1 is SGHDT, CDR2 YYEEEE. Here the CDR3 reads CASSSGTGHDYGYTF. CDR3 nucleotides: TGTGCCAGCAGCTCCGGGACAGGTCACGATTATGGCTACACCTTC. Full variable domain (rest looked up from reference TRBV5-6 and TRBJ1-2): DAGVTQSPTHLIKTRGQQVTLRCSPKSGHDTVSWYQQALGQGPQFIFQYYEEEERQRGNFPDRFSGHQFPNYSSELNVNALLLGDSALYLCASSSGTGHDYGYTFGSGTRLTVV.

This clone has just one count. This rearrangement joins TRBV15 to TRBJ1-1; D possibly corresponds to TRBD1 (5 bases). CDR1 and CDR2 from the germline V gene are LNHNV and YYDKDF (reference sequence). Between the trimmed V and J ends, which lost 5 bases and 1 base, there was a span of 14 bases. This CDR3 region has 15 residues. The CDR3 sequence: CATSGAGVGNTEAFF. The DNA for the CDR3 is TGTGCCACCAGCGGAGCGGGGGTGGGGAACACTGAAGCTTTCTTT.

The chain recombines TRBV28 with TRBJ1-3; TRBD1 might be the D (6 bases). Per the germline V gene, CDR1 is MDHEN and CDR2 is SYDVKM. Between the trimmed V and J ends, which lost 6 bases and 1 base, there was a span of 10 bases. The CDR3 has 14 amino acids. DNA of the CDR3: TGTGCCAGCAGGTTAACAGGGTCTGGAAACACCATATATTTT. This translates into CASRLTGSGNTIYF.

The chain is built from TRBV9 and TRBJ2-2, with D maybe TRBD2 (6 bases). V was clipped by 4 bases and J by 7 bases, with 14 bases between them. Germline V gives CDR1 SGDLS, CDR2 YYNGEE. The CDR3 is 14 residues long. The CDR3 is CASSRELADGELFF. The DNA for the CDR3 is TGTGCCAGCAGCCGGGAACTAGCTGACGGGGAGCTGTTTTTT.

This chain joins TRBV19 and TRBJ1-6, with D perhaps matching TRBD1 (5 bases). Germline-derived CDR1 and CDR2 are LNHDA and SQIVND (reference sequence). V lost 5 bases and J 9 bases, leaving 20 bases between the germline ends. The CDR3 contains 16 residues. For the CDR3, the DNA is TGTGCCAGTAGTGCGGGGCCCAGGGTGGATGGTTCACCCCTCCACTTT. Its translation: CASSAGPRVDGSPLHF. Complete variable domain (other parts from reference TRBV19 and TRBJ1-6): DGGITQSPKYLFRKEGQNVTLSCEQNLNHDAMYWYRQDPGQGLRLIYYSQIVNDFQKGDIAEGYSVSREKKESFPLTVTSAQKNPTAFYLCASSAGPRVDGSPLHFGNGTRLTVT.

The rearrangement links TRBV29-1 to TRBJ2-7; 9 bases map to TRBD1. With V trimmed by 6 bases and J by 3 bases, 9 bases remained unmatched. The CDR3 consists of 14 residues. Germline V gene sequence: CDR1 SQVTM, CDR2 ANQGSEA. CDR3 coding DNA: TGCAGCGTCCATCCGGGACAGGGAGGCTACGAGCAGTACTTC. Protein: CSVHPGQGGYEQYF.

To note about this clone: At one end the junction does not follow the germline gene, possibly because of a read error. The chain combines TRBV20-1 with TRBJ2-1; maybe TRBD2 (5 bases). There are 11 residues in the CDR3. Germline loops: CDR1 DFQATT, CDR2 SNEGSKA (reference sequence). Written as DNA, the CDR3 is TGCAGTGCTAGAGATCCCGGCTTTAGCGTCTTC. Encoded protein: CSARDPGFSVF.

This chain joins TRBV5-6 and TRBJ1-4, with D unclear. Trimming removed 2 bases from V and 2 bases from J, with 13 bases in between. The CDR3 sequence is 16 residues long. Germline CDR1 SGHDT, CDR2 YYEEEE. CDR3 protein: CASSLLHSTTNEKLFF. The CDR3 DNA reads TGTGCCAGCAGCTTACTTCACAGTACTACTAATGAAAAACTGTTTTTT.

The chain recombines TRBV9 with TRBJ2-1; 8 bases line up with TRBD1. V dropped 0 bases and J dropped 9; count of bases not matched to a gene: 8. The CDR3 sequence is 15 residues long. CDR1 and CDR2 (germline): SGDLS, YYNGEE. In DNA form, the CDR3 reads TGTGCCAGCAGCGTAGAAAGGGGCAGGGGGCTTGAGCAGTTCTTC. This gives the protein CASSVERGRGLEQFF.

This clone has just one count. This chain links TRBV6-6 with TRBJ2-5; tentatively, D is TRBD1 (6 bases). The CDR3 runs 14 residues. The germline V gene has CDR1 MNHNY and CDR2 SVGAGI (reference sequence). Trimming cost V 6 bases and J 4 bases, with 15 bases left between them. DNA for the CDR3: TGTGCCAGCAGCTATAGGGGGTTCGGAGAGACCCAGTACTTC. Protein product: CASSYRGFGETQYF.

The rearrangement links TRBV5-1 to TRBJ1-1; perhaps TRBD1 as D (6 bases). The CDR3 loop spans 14 amino acids. Looked up from germline, CDR1 is SGHRS and CDR2 is YFSETQ. Deletions cut 0 bases from V and 6 bases from J, with 12 bases between. For the CDR3, the DNA is TGCGCCAGCAGCTTGGGCTACAGGGTCCCTGAAGCTTTCTTT. This codes for CASSLGYRVPEAFF.

V and J are TRBV7-2 and TRBJ2-5; perhaps TRBD2 as D (6 bases). This CDR3 has 14 amino acids. Germline CDR1 is SGHTA and CDR2 is FQGNSA. The ends were cut back, 5 bases at V and 7 bases at J, with 17 bases in the middle. The CDR3 is CASSQPGVPGTQYF. The CDR3, as DNA: TGTGCCAGCAGCCAACCGGGAGTCCCAGGGACCCAGTACTTC.

The J gene is TRBJ1-5, the V gene TRBV7-2; TRBD1 is a possible D gene (6 bases). Trimming removed 3 bases at V and 2 bases at J, with 17 bases between. Germline CDR1 is SGHTA and CDR2 is FQGNSA. CDR3 size: 17 residues. The CDR3 is CASSLGHRDGGNQPQHF. CDR3 bases: TGTGCCAGCAGCTTGGGCCACAGGGACGGGGGCAATCAGCCCCAGCATTTT.

This chain uses TRBV6-5 with TRBJ1-1; D possibly corresponds to TRBD1 (5 bases). V lost 7 bases and J lost 3, with 15 bases in between. The CDR3 spans 14 residues. Germline V gene lookup returns CDR1 MNHEY and CDR2 SVGAGI. CDR3 nucleotide sequence: TGTGCCAGCACCGACCCTGGGGCGGACACTGAAGCTTTCTTT. Translated: CASTDPGADTEAFF.

The V and J genes are TRBV2 and TRBJ2-7; D is possibly TRBD2 (6 bases). V was shortened by 9 bases and J by 7 bases, with 19 bases between the two germline ends. The CDR3 contains 13 residues. The germline gives CDR1 SNHLY, CDR2 FYNNEI. CDR3 sequence: CASTPGELGEQYF. CDR3 DNA: TGTGCCAGTACGCCGGGGGAACTGGGGGAGCAGTACTTC.

This clone was counted many times. The genes are TRBV7-2 and TRBJ1-3; 8 positions agree with TRBD1. The CDR3 is 15 residues long. The V segment lost 4 bases and the J segment 6 bases; nucleotides outside the gene matches: 8. Germline CDR1 SGHTA, CDR2 FQGNSA. The CDR3 DNA reads as TGTGCCAGCAGCTATCGAGGACAGGGCATAAACACCATATATTTT. As protein: CASSYRGQGINTIYF.

The rearrangement links TRBV27 to TRBJ1-6; tentative D call: TRBD1 (5 bases). CDR1 and CDR2 from the germline V gene are MNHEY and SMNVEV (reference sequence). The CDR3 is made up of 19 amino acids. V gave up 6 bases and J gave up 0 bases, with 21 bases separating them. CDR3: CASRTYRTTPSSYNSPLHF. The CDR3 coding sequence is TGTGCCAGCAGAACGTACAGGACCACTCCGAGCTCCTATAATTCACCCCTCCACTTT.

The chain carries TRBV19 and TRBJ1-5; no clear D. CDR3 size: 14 residues. V lost 3 bases and J 2 bases, leaving 8 bases between the germline ends. Looked up from germline, CDR1 is LNHDA and CDR2 is SQIVND (reference sequence). The CDR3 DNA reads as TGTGCCAGTAGTATGGAGTATGGCAATCAGCCCCAGCATTTT. Its translation: CASSMEYGNQPQHF.

The CDR3 sequence: CASSAITGFMNTEAFF. CDR3 bases: TGTGCCAGTAGTGCGATCACAGGATTCATGAACACTGAAGCTTTCTTT. The chain links TRBV19 to TRBJ1-1, with D maybe TRBD1 (5 bases). The CDR3 runs 16 residues. Per germline, CDR1 LNHDA and CDR2 SQIVND (reference sequence). V was pared by 5 bases and J by 0 bases, with 16 bases between.

The chain recombines TRBV29-1 with TRBJ2-3, with TRBD1 matching over 7 bases. The CDR3 has 14 residues. Trimming at V came to 4 bases and at J to 6 bases, leaving 10 bases not matched to a gene. In germline, CDR1 is SQVTM, CDR2 ANQGSEA. The CDR3, as DNA: TGCAGCGTTGGCCAAAGGACAGGCCTGGATACGCAGTATTTT. As protein: CSVGQRTGLDTQYF.

The rearrangement uses TRBV2 and TRBJ1-5; possible D gene TRBD1, 5 bases. The CDR3 spans 13 residues. Germline V gene lookup returns CDR1 SNHLY and CDR2 FYNNEI. V was trimmed by 8 bases and J by 3 bases, leaving 11 bases between them. CDR3 DNA sequence: TGTGCCAGCGTGGGGCAGGTCAATCAGCCCCAGCATTTT. It yields the protein CASVGQVNQPQHF.

The chain uses TRBV18 and TRBJ2-3, with unresolved D. This CDR3 region has 13 residues. Trimming took 3 bases from V and 6 from J, leaving 10 bases between them. Germline values: CDR1 KGHSH, CDR2 LQKENI. The CDR3 is CASSPLVVDTQYF. The CDR3 coding sequence is TGTGCCAGCTCACCGCTAGTGGTCGATACGCAGTATTTT.

The chain carries TRBV2 and TRBJ2-7, with TRBD1 as a possible D gene (6 bases). The CDR3 spans 13 residues. Germline-derived CDR1 and CDR2 are SNHLY and FYNNEI. Trimming took 6 bases from V and 0 from J, leaving 9 bases between them. CDR3 sequence (DNA): TGTGCCAGCAGGGAGGACAGCTCCTACGAGCAGTACTTC. It yields the protein CASREDSSYEQYF. The full variable domain, completed using reference TRBV2 and TRBJ2-7, is EPEVTQTPSHQVTQMGQEVILRCVPISNHLYFYWYRQILGQKVEFLVSFYNNEISEKSEIFDDQFSVERPDGSNFTLKIRSTKLEDSAMYFCASREDSSYEQYFGPGTRLTVT.

The rearrangement joins TRBV5-1 to TRBJ2-5; 10 bases map to TRBD1. Per the germline V gene, CDR1 is SGHRS and CDR2 is YFSETQ. J lost 0 bases, V lost 3 bases, and 8 bases had no gene match. The CDR3 spans 17 residues. CDR3 protein: CASSWGQGTTYQETQYF. The CDR3 DNA sequence: TGCGCCAGCAGCTGGGGACAGGGGACCACGTACCAAGAGACCCAGTACTTC.